The 13 T cell receptor beta chains below were found in one sample sequenced in a study of blood T cell repertoires in COVID-19. Generated by immunoSEQ multiplex PCR, the TCRdb table keeps only in-frame clones and is missing some. Of over 100,000 clones detected, roughly 88% appear once; the ten largest clones hold approximately 0.77%. Sample: peripheral blood. The receptors shown here come from a woman aged 70-85 years with acute or convalescent COVID-19.

V usage is TRBV11-3 and J usage is TRBJ2-1; no definite D call. Germline CDR1 reads SGHNT; CDR2 reads YENEEA. The CDR3 totals 13 residues. V was pared by 2 bases and J by 5 bases, with 7 bases between. CDR3 in DNA: TGTGCCAGCAGCTTATTTCAGGACAATGAGCAGTTCTTC. As protein: CASSLFQDNEQFF. Full variable domain (remainder filled in from reference TRBV11-3 and TRBJ2-1): EAGVVQSPRYKIIEKKQPVAFWCNPISGHNTLYWYLQNLGQGPELLIRYENEEAVDDSQLPKDRFSAERLKGVDSTLKIQPAELGDSAVYLCASSLFQDNEQFFGPGTRLTVL.

The chain uses TRBV4-2 and TRBJ2-1; TRBD2 matches at 8 bases. The ends lost 0 bases at V and 4 bases at J; junction bases unmatched: 5. The CDR3 covers 16 residues. Germline V gene sequence: CDR1 LGHNA, CDR2 YNFKEQ. The CDR3 DNA is TGTGCCAGCAGCCAAGAGGTCGGGGGGGAATACAATGAGCAGTTCTTC. Translation: CASSQEVGGEYNEQFF.

The chain is built from TRBV4-2 and TRBJ1-5; 10 bases line up with TRBD1. The V gene's germline CDR1 is LGHNA and CDR2 YNFKEQ. The CDR3 is made up of 16 amino acids. The junction had 6 bases not matched to a gene; V was cut back by 0 bases and J by 7 bases. The CDR3 here is CASSQDPTGGDQPQHF. CDR3 in DNA: TGTGCCAGCAGCCAAGATCCGACAGGGGGCGACCAGCCCCAGCATTTT.

The CDR3 DNA reads as TGTGCCAGCTCACCGGACAGGGGGCGAAACATTCAGTACTTC. This gives the protein CASSPDRGRNIQYF. The gene calls are TRBV18 and TRBJ2-4; TRBD1 aligns across 11 bases. The germline gives CDR1 KGHSH, CDR2 LQKENI. This CDR3 contains 14 residues. V was pared by 3 bases and J by 6 bases, with 1 base of the junction left unmatched.

V usage is TRBV4-1 and J usage is TRBJ2-3; 10 bases map to TRBD1. Germline CDR1 MGHRA, CDR2 YSYEKL. CDR3 size: 16 residues. The junction had 9 bases not matched to a gene; V was cut back by 4 bases and J by 5 bases. DNA for the CDR3: TGCGCCAGCAGCCTTCTGACAGGGGGCGCGTTAGATACGCAGTATTTT. This sequence encodes CASSLLTGGALDTQYF.

This clone was found a few times. V is TRBV7-8 and J is TRBJ1-5, with 9 bases that match TRBD1. The ends lost 4 bases at V and 8 bases at J; junction bases unmatched: 9. The germline V gene encodes CDR1 SGHVS and CDR2 FQNEAQ. This CDR3 has 15 amino acids. The CDR3 spells CASSSGTGIGEPQHF. Here the CDR3 DNA reads TGTGCCAGCAGCTCTGGGACAGGGATTGGGGAGCCCCAGCATTTT.

The chain couples TRBV7-9 to TRBJ2-5; D is possibly TRBD2 (6 bases). Germline CDR1 is SEHNR and CDR2 is FQNEAQ (reference sequence). CDR3 length equals 15 residues. Trimming stripped 4 bases from V and 4 bases from J, with 16 bases between. The CDR3 protein is CASSSEEGLGETQYF. The CDR3 coding sequence is TGTGCCAGCAGCTCGGAGGAGGGGTTGGGAGAGACCCAGTACTTC.

This chain joins TRBV20-1 and TRBJ2-2; D may be TRBD2 (6 bases). The ends were cut back, 3 bases at V and 4 bases at J, with 12 bases in the middle. The germline V gene has CDR1 DFQATT and CDR2 SNEGSKA (reference sequence). This CDR3 region has 14 residues. This CDR3 is CSASWRGSTGELFF. CDR3 sequence (DNA): TGCAGTGCTAGTTGGAGGGGAAGCACCGGGGAGCTGTTTTTT.

V usage is TRBV3-1 (or the pseudogene TRBV3-2) and J usage is TRBJ1-6, with 7 bases lining up with TRBD1. The CDR3 totals 15 residues. Germline V lookup: CDR1 LGHDT, CDR2 YNNKEL (reference sequence). V shed 6 bases and J 7 bases; nucleotides not matched to a gene: 9. The CDR3 DNA sequence: TGTGCCAGCAGGCCCGCGGGACAGTTAAATTCACCCCTCCACTTT. This sequence encodes CASRPAGQLNSPLHF.

The genes are TRBV6-5 and TRBJ1-4; D gene unclear. Trimming took 7 bases from V and 4 from J, leaving 10 bases between them. The CDR3 loop spans 13 amino acids. CDR1 MNHEY and CDR2 SVGAGI come from the germline V gene. The CDR3 protein is CASTQTINEKLFF. In DNA, the CDR3 is TGTGCCAGCACCCAGACTATTAATGAAAAACTGTTTTTT.

The chain recombines TRBV7-2 with TRBJ2-7; the match to TRBD2 covers 11 bases. This CDR3 has 16 amino acids. V was clipped by 5 bases and J by 2 bases; unmatched bases: 8. Looked up from germline, CDR1 is SGHTA and CDR2 is FQGNSA. CDR3: CASSARTSGPPYEQYF. The CDR3 DNA follows: TGTGCCAGCAGCGCTAGGACTAGCGGGCCGCCCTACGAGCAGTACTTC.

The J gene is TRBJ2-1, the V gene TRBV5-1, with TRBD2 matching over 9 bases. Germline V gene lookup returns CDR1 SGHRS and CDR2 YFSETQ. With V trimmed by 6 bases and J by 7 bases, 11 bases remained unmatched. The CDR3 is 15 residues long. CDR3 sequence reads: CASMAGTSNVNEQFF. The CDR3, as DNA: TGCGCCAGCATGGCGGGGACTAGCAATGTGAATGAGCAGTTCTTC.

The chain employs TRBV5-4 and TRBJ1-3; 7 bases match TRBD1. Germline V CDR1 and CDR2: SGHNT, YYREEE (reference sequence). This CDR3 contains 14 residues. The V gene end was trimmed by 5 bases and the J gene end by 4 bases; junction bases not matched to a gene: 6. In DNA form, the CDR3 reads TGTGCCAGCAGGTCGCGGACAGGCGGAAACACCATATATTTT. Amino acids: CASRSRTGGNTIYF. Full variable domain (outside the CDR3, taken from reference TRBV5-4 and TRBJ1-3): ETGVTQSPTHLIKTRGQQVTLRCSSQSGHNTVSWYQQALGQGPQFIFQYYREEENGRGNFPPRFSGLQFPNYSSELNVNALELDDSALYLCASRSRTGGNTIYFGEGSWLTVV.